The clone carrying this T cell receptor beta chain was seen a few times. Its specificity is not known. This sample was included in a study of beta chain features in type 1 diabetes. General study findings and limits: Among all four CD4+ subsets, Type 1 diabetes patients had TCRB CDR3s that were moderately but significantly shorter.

CDR1 and CDR2 (germline): SEHNR, FQNEAQ (reference sequence). V was pared by 8 bases and J by 2 bases, with 9 bases between. This CDR3 has 13 amino acids. TCRB transcripts that were expressed got sequenced, as all of the isolated RNA had been reverse transcribed. Assay used: immunoSEQ multiplex PCR; TCRdb lists only in-frame clones, some missing. The profile shows 500,000 to 850,000 clones, around 15% of them singletons. The source material was naive CD4+ T cells from blood. The chain has TRBV7-9 and TRBJ2-2; the D gene is possibly TRBD1 (5 bases). This sequence was found in a man between 18 and 29 years old with type 1 diabetes. CDR3 protein: CASDQGNTGELFF. The CDR3 nucleotides read TGTGCCAGCGACCAGGGTAACACCGGGGAGCTGTTTTTT.